The next 32 T cell receptor beta chains were all read from a single sample in a study of identical twins. TCRdb reprocessed the 5' RACE reads with MiXCR, giving one entry per CDR3 protein. Of more than 400,000 distinct CDR3 sequences listed, 13% to 15% are singletons. This same sample was also taken into another study, of yellow fever vaccine responses in identical twins.

What was sequenced was CD4+ T cells sorted from blood. The source is a young woman in good health.

The V call is TRBV24-1, the J call TRBJ2-2; D call uncertain. The CDR3 is 14 residues long. Trimming took off 5 bases at V and 1 base at J, with 7 bases between the two ends. CDR1 KGHDR and CDR2 SFDVKD come from the germline V gene. DNA for the CDR3: TGTGCCACCAGTGGTCTTAAGAACACCGGGGAGCTGTTTTTT. Translating it yields CATSGLKNTGELFF.

This clonotype came up a few times. This sequence joins TRBV3-1 and TRBJ2-5; D remains unclear. Trimming shortened V by 4 bases and J by 0 bases, and 12 bases separated the two germline ends. The CDR3 contains 15 residues. CDR1 and CDR2 (germline): LGHDT, YNNKEL (reference sequence). The CDR3 protein is CASSPRSLHQETQYF. CDR3 bases: TGTGCCAGCAGCCCCCGATCTCTTCACCAAGAGACCCAGTACTTC.

This clonotype has a handful of counts. The chain employs TRBV7-2 and TRBJ1-5; the D is unclear. Germline V CDR1 and CDR2: SGHTA, FQGNSA. V lost 5 bases and J lost 7, with 21 bases in between. This CDR3 is built from 16 residues. CDR3 sequence reads: CASSRERESLRQPQHF. The CDR3 nucleotides read TGTGCCAGCAGCCGGGAAAGGGAGAGTCTTAGGCAGCCCCAGCATTTT.

This clonotype was seen ten or more times. This chain connects TRBV7-9 to TRBJ2-1; 9 bases fit TRBD2. Germline V gene data show CDR1 as SEHNR and CDR2 as FQNEAQ (reference sequence). The length of the CDR3 is 16 residues. The J segment lost 8 bases and the V segment lost 7 bases, leaving 15 bases of the junction unmatched. CDR3 loop: CASIKWVAGDKDEQFF. DNA of the CDR3: TGTGCCAGCATCAAGTGGGTAGCGGGAGATAAGGATGAGCAGTTCTTC.

This clonotype was seen more than once but under ten times. The rearrangement joins TRBV4-2 to TRBJ2-5, with TRBD2 as a possible D gene (7 bases). Germline V gene data show CDR1 as LGHNA and CDR2 as YNFKEQ. CDR3 length: 18 residues. V lost 0 bases to trimming and J lost 2 bases, with 19 bases between them. The CDR3 sequence: CASSQEWGRGAVQETQYF. In nucleotides, the CDR3 is TGTGCCAGCAGCCAAGAGTGGGGACGGGGGGCCGTTCAAGAGACCCAGTACTTC.

This clonotype was found many times. V is TRBV20-1 and J is TRBJ2-1, with 8 bases fitting TRBD1. This CDR3 is built from 16 residues. The ends lost 6 bases at V and 7 bases at J; junction bases unmatched: 17. Germline-derived CDR1 and CDR2 are DFQATT and SNEGSKA (reference sequence). CDR3 DNA: TGCAGTGCCGAGTCGATGGGCCAGGGGGCTGCGAATGAGCAGTTCTTC. Its translation is CSAESMGQGAANEQFF.

The chain recombines TRBV28 with TRBJ1-2, with 9 bases that match TRBD1. The CDR3 runs 14 residues. J was trimmed by 4 bases and V by 6 bases; bases with no gene match: 6. Germline values: CDR1 MDHEN, CDR2 SYDVKM. The DNA of the CDR3 is TGTGCCAGCAGATCCGGGGACAGGGTCTATGGCTACACCTTC. Protein: CASRSGDRVYGYTF.

This chain joins TRBV14 and TRBJ2-4; the D is unclear. CDR3 size: 15 residues. Germline-derived CDR1 and CDR2 are SGHDN and FVKESK. Trimming left V 1 base short and J 0 bases short, with 7 bases between. The CDR3: CASSQGTIAKNIQYF. CDR3 DNA sequence: TGTGCCAGCAGCCAAGGAACAATAGCCAAAAACATTCAGTACTTC.

This rearrangement joins TRBV5-5 to TRBJ2-7; D may match TRBD1 or TRBD2 (6 bases each). V was cut by 2 bases and J by 2 bases, with 14 bases left in between. Germline values: CDR1 SGHKS, CDR2 YYEKEE (reference sequence). The CDR3 covers 15 residues. The CDR3: CASSFGGTLTYEQYV. The CDR3 DNA reads as TGTGCCAGCAGCTTTGGCGGGACACTCACCTACGAGCAGTACGTC.

This clonotype showed up just a few times. J is TRBJ2-7 and V is TRBV10-2; TRBD1 might be the D (7 bases). CDR1 and CDR2 (germline): WSHSY, SAAADI. The CDR3 contains 16 residues. Trimming stripped 6 bases from V and 1 base from J, with 19 bases between. CDR3 residues: CASRRGAGTASYEQYF. The CDR3 DNA follows: TGCGCCAGCAGGAGGGGGGCCGGGACAGCGTCCTACGAGCAGTACTTC.

This clonotype was seen a few times. A much larger clone lies one base from this, so it may be a read error. The chain joins TRBV7-7 to TRBJ2-3, with D unresolved. Germline CDR1 SSHAT, CDR2 FNYEAQ (reference sequence). The ends were cut back, 1 base at V and 2 bases at J, with 4 bases in the middle. The CDR3 extends over 13 amino acids. Written as DNA, the CDR3 is TGTGCCAGCAGCTTAGTGGACACAGATACGCAGTATTTT. Translation gives CASSLVDTDTQYF.

This rearrangement joins TRBV29-1 to TRBJ2-3; 11 nucleotides agree with TRBD2. Germline CDR1 reads SQVTM; CDR2 reads ANQGSEA. V lost 0 bases, J lost 3 bases, and 5 bases stayed unmatched. The CDR3 totals 16 residues. The CDR3 reads CSVEDGLAGGTDTQYF. CDR3 coding DNA: TGCAGCGTTGAAGATGGGCTAGCGGGAGGTACAGATACGCAGTATTTT.

The chain has TRBV12-3 or TRBV12-4 and TRBJ1-5, with 7 bases lining up with TRBD1. This CDR3 is built from 14 residues. V gave up 6 bases and J gave up 11 bases; unmatched junction bases: 13. The CDR3 reads CASSPNRGPGAQHF. The CDR3 region has the DNA TGTGCCAGCAGCCCTAACAGGGGACCGGGGGCCCAGCATTTT.

The J gene is TRBJ2-7, the V gene TRBV20-1, with 7 bases matching TRBD1. Germline trimming cut 3 bases from V and 0 bases from J; bases unmatched to any gene: 5. CDR1 is DFQATT and CDR2 is SNEGSKA in the germline V gene (reference sequence). The CDR3 loop spans 14 amino acids. The CDR3 loop is CSARDRLASYEQYV. The CDR3 DNA follows: TGCAGTGCTAGGGACAGGTTAGCCTCCTACGAGCAGTACGTC.

This clonotype turned up a few times. This sequence joins TRBV10-3 and TRBJ1-3, with a tentative D call TRBD1 (5 bases). Trimming took 7 bases from V and 1 from J, leaving 8 bases between them. This CDR3 is 13 amino acids long. Germline CDR1 reads ENHRY; CDR2 reads SYGVKD. CDR3 nucleotides: TGTGCCATCACAGGACATTCTGGAAACACCATATATTTT. Amino acid sequence: CAITGHSGNTIYF.

The genes are TRBV5-1 and TRBJ1-2; D not certain. Per germline, CDR1 SGHRS and CDR2 YFSETQ. The CDR3 covers 13 residues. V was shortened by 4 bases and J by 6 bases, with 13 bases between the two germline ends. Here the CDR3 reads CASSTGQGHGYTF. The CDR3 DNA follows: TGCGCCAGCAGCACGGGCCAAGGGCATGGCTACACCTTC.

This clonotype occurred a few times. The rearrangement joins TRBV5-5 to TRBJ2-1; no clear D. Germline V gene sequence: CDR1 SGHKS, CDR2 YYEKEE (reference sequence). V lost 4 bases and J 8 bases, leaving 16 bases between the germline ends. The CDR3 covers 14 residues. The CDR3 DNA reads as TGTGCCAGCAGCCTTACAACAACCCTGGATGAGCAGTTCTTC. As protein: CASSLTTTLDEQFF.

The table lists this clonotype with a few counts. The chain links TRBV20-1 to TRBJ2-5, with D perhaps TRBD2 (7 bases). CDR1 and CDR2 from the germline V gene are DFQATT and SNEGSKA (reference sequence). V was clipped by 6 bases and J by 5 bases, with 22 bases between them. The CDR3 loop spans 15 amino acids. For the CDR3, the DNA is TGCAGTGCAGGGGGTGGGGGGGCCCCTGGTGAGACCCAGTACTTC. This gives the protein CSAGGGGAPGETQYF.

Only a few counts were recorded for this clonotype. The chain is built from TRBV2 and TRBJ2-1, with 11 bases lining up with TRBD2. The CDR3 consists of 15 residues. Germline V gene sequence: CDR1 SNHLY, CDR2 FYNNEI. Trimming at V came to 6 bases and at J to 12 bases, leaving 13 bases not matched to a gene. CDR3 region: CASRALAGGRSGQFF. The CDR3 nucleotides are TGTGCCAGCAGAGCTCTAGCGGGGGGCCGGTCGGGGCAGTTCTTC. The full variable domain, with the rest looked up from reference TRBV2 and TRBJ2-1, is EPEVTQTPSHQVTQMGQEVILRCVPISNHLYFYWYRQILGQKVEFLVSFYNNEISEKSEIFDDQFSVERPDGSNFTLKIRSTKLEDSAMYFCASRALAGGRSGQFFGPGTRLTVL.

As concerns this clonotype: Relative to the germline gene, one junction end is altered; a read error may explain this. V usage is TRBV24-1 and J usage is TRBJ2-6; 7 bases fit TRBD1. Per germline, CDR1 KGHDR and CDR2 SFDVKD. This CDR3 region has 16 residues. CDR3 amino acids: CATSDLKGAGANALTF. For the CDR3, the DNA is TGTGCCACCAGTGATTTGAAGGGGGCTGGGGCCAACGCCCTGACTTTC.

The rearrangement joins TRBV3-1 to TRBJ2-1, with 9 bases that match TRBD2. V lost 3 bases to trimming and J lost 9 bases; unmatched junction nucleotides: 15. The CDR3 is 17 amino acids. Germline V gene sequence: CDR1 LGHDT, CDR2 YNNKEL (reference sequence). In DNA form, the CDR3 reads TGTGCCAGCAGCCAGGCGGCCGGCGGGAGGGCCTGGGGTGAGCAGTTCTTC. Amino acid sequence: CASSQAAGGRAWGEQFF.

This clonotype was counted only a few times. J is TRBJ2-3 and V is TRBV3-1; either TRBD1 or TRBD2 may supply D (7 bases each). The germline V gene encodes CDR1 LGHDT and CDR2 YNNKEL (reference sequence). The CDR3 is 16 amino acids. Trimming took 8 bases from V and 3 from J, leaving 21 bases between them. The CDR3 region is CASGGGGDRRTDTQYF. Here the CDR3 DNA reads TGTGCCAGCGGGGGAGGGGGCGATAGAAGAACAGATACGCAGTATTTT.

J is TRBJ1-6 and V is TRBV15; 7 nucleotides agree with TRBD1. This CDR3 region has 15 residues. V lost 6 bases to trimming and J lost 6 bases; unmatched junction nucleotides: 8. CDR1 LNHNV and CDR2 YYDKDF come from the germline V gene (reference sequence). CDR3 in amino acids: CATRTNRDSNSPLHF. In DNA, the CDR3 is TGTGCCACCAGAACGAACCGGGACAGTAATTCACCCCTCCACTTT.

The chain combines TRBV7-9 with TRBJ2-1, with 7 bases aligning to TRBD1. The CDR3 totals 16 residues. Per the germline V gene, CDR1 is SEHNR and CDR2 is FQNEAQ (reference sequence). With 2 bases clipped from V and 5 bases from J, the junction kept 9 bases outside the gene matches. The CDR3 DNA reads as TGTGCCAGCAGCTTACGAGGACAGGTAGAAAACAATGAGCAGTTCTTC. It translates to CASSLRGQVENNEQFF.

The chain recombines TRBV28 with TRBJ2-1; D might be TRBD2 (6 bases). V lost 2 bases, J lost 9 bases, and 20 bases lay in between. Germline lookup yields CDR1 MDHEN and CDR2 SYDVKM. The CDR3 is 16 residues long. The CDR3 nucleotides read TGTGCCAGCAGTTTACAGCCGGGGGTCCCGGCGAGTGAGCAGTTCTTC. Protein: CASSLQPGVPASEQFF.

The gene calls are TRBV13 and TRBJ2-7, with 9 positions matching TRBD2. The V and J ends lost 3 bases and 6 bases, in that order; junction bases with no gene match: 6. The CDR3 totals 14 residues. The germline V gene encodes CDR1 PRHDT and CDR2 FYEKMQ (reference sequence). This CDR3 is CASSFRTSVAEQYF. The CDR3 DNA follows: TGTGCCAGCAGCTTCCGGACTAGCGTGGCCGAGCAGTACTTC.

This clonotype was counted a few times. This chain connects TRBV2 to TRBJ2-5, with TRBD2 matching 10 bases. J was trimmed by 1 base and V by 4 bases; bases with no gene match: 9. This CDR3 region has 17 residues. Germline CDR1 is SNHLY and CDR2 is FYNNEI. CDR3 in amino acids: CASSVDLQREGQETQYF. The CDR3 DNA sequence: TGTGCCAGCAGTGTTGACCTCCAGCGGGAGGGCCAAGAGACCCAGTACTTC.

This clonotype was found many times. CDR3 sequence reads: CASSQDTYEQYF. For the CDR3, the DNA is TGTGCCAGCAGCCAAGATACCTACGAGCAGTACTTC. The chain links TRBV3-1 to TRBJ2-7, with D unclear. This CDR3 is 12 amino acids long. V gave up 0 bases and J gave up 2 bases, with 2 bases separating them. CDR1 and CDR2 (germline): LGHDT, YNNKEL (reference sequence).

A few counts support this clonotype. The V call is TRBV10-3, the J call TRBJ1-2; TRBD1 matches at 8 bases. The CDR3 runs to 14 residues. V shed 0 bases, J shed 6 bases, and the junction held 3 bases outside the gene matches. Germline assignment: CDR1 ENHRY and CDR2 SYGVKD. Here the CDR3 reads CAISESTGVDGYTF. The CDR3 nucleotides read TGTGCCATCAGTGAGTCGACAGGGGTGGATGGCTACACCTTC.

The chain carries TRBV5-1 and TRBJ1-1; D is unresolved. Germline V gene lookup returns CDR1 SGHRS and CDR2 YFSETQ. Trimming pared 5 bases from V and 4 bases from J, leaving 6 bases between. The CDR3 spans 11 residues. DNA for the CDR3: TGCGCCAGCAGGGTAGGCACTGAAGCTTTCTTT. Translating it yields CASRVGTEAFF.

This clonotype was seen a handful of times. V is TRBV29-1 and J is TRBJ1-2; 8 nucleotides match TRBD1. The CDR3 is 13 residues long. After removal of 7 bases from V and 2 bases from J, the junction contained 6 bases not matched to a gene. CDR1 is SQVTM and CDR2 is ANQGSEA in the germline V gene. The CDR3 spells CSGATGVNYGYTF. The CDR3 DNA reads as TGCAGCGGTGCGACAGGGGTAAACTATGGCTACACCTTC.

The sample holds many counts of this clonotype. V and J are TRBV12-3 or TRBV12-4 and TRBJ2-3; the D is unclear. This CDR3 region has 11 residues. Trimming cost V 6 bases and J 5 bases, with 6 bases left between them. The CDR3 nucleotides read TGTGCCAGCAGGTCGAGAGATACGCAGTATTTT. Translating gives CASRSRDTQYF.